This T cell receptor (beta chain) was identified during a study of tumor and adjacent non-tumor tissue in lung cancer. Trimming took off 3 bases at V and 6 bases at J, with 11 bases between the two ends. The CDR3 length is 14 residues. Per germline, CDR1 KGHDR and CDR2 SFDVKD. RNA was extracted from bulk tissue without any cell sorting. Chemotherapy-naive patients with new lung cancer underwent thoracic surgery in China, August–November 2014. Study-wide points: Higher tumor TCR diversity was associated with shorter survival. Tumor tissue had significantly higher TCR diversity than normal lung. In normal lung, the top 100 clones were significantly more dominant than in tumor.

This clonotype was recorded at least ten times. Antigen unknown. TCRbeta libraries were built with three rounds of nested PCR, modified from ARM-PCR. Each CDR3 protein gets one entry after TCRdb re-called the multiplex PCR reads with MiXCR. The table has approximately 150,000 distinct CDR3 sequences, around 66% seen once. This receptor was obtained from a man in his sixties with small cell lung cancer. The chain uses TRBV24-1 and TRBJ1-5, with D perhaps TRBD1 (5 bases). Sequenced input: lung tumor tissue. The CDR3 DNA is TGTGCCACCAGTGATCGGTCCGGGGGTCAGCCCCAGCATTTT. Translating gives CATSDRSGGQPQHF.